This T cell receptor (beta chain) is drawn from a study of blood T cell repertoires in COVID-19. Study overall: Acute and convalescent COVID-19 samples came from the United States, Italy and Spain. T cells, B-cell-depleted T cells, or PBMCs provided the cDNA or gDNA that served as material.

Per germline, CDR1 LNHDA and CDR2 SQIVND (reference sequence). This CDR3 comprises 15 residues. The V and J ends lost 2 bases and 7 bases respectively, with 16 bases between them. As handled by the study authors: Quantification of nucleated cells was approximated via reference gene primer amplification. Repertoires were generated with immunoSEQ multiplex PCR, while TCRdb's copy carries only in-frame clones and drops some. V, J and clone size reflect that table, while D and trimming were determined from the DNA. The sample carries around 130,000 clones, about 90% recorded once. The origin of this receptor is a woman aged 50 to 65 who had recovered from COVID-19. This chain connects TRBV19 to TRBJ2-3; TRBD2 might be the D (6 bases). Specimen: peripheral blood. The DNA of the CDR3 is TGTGCCAGTAGTATAATGCGGGAAAGGGGAAATACGCAGTATTTT. It specifies CASSIMRERGNTQYF.